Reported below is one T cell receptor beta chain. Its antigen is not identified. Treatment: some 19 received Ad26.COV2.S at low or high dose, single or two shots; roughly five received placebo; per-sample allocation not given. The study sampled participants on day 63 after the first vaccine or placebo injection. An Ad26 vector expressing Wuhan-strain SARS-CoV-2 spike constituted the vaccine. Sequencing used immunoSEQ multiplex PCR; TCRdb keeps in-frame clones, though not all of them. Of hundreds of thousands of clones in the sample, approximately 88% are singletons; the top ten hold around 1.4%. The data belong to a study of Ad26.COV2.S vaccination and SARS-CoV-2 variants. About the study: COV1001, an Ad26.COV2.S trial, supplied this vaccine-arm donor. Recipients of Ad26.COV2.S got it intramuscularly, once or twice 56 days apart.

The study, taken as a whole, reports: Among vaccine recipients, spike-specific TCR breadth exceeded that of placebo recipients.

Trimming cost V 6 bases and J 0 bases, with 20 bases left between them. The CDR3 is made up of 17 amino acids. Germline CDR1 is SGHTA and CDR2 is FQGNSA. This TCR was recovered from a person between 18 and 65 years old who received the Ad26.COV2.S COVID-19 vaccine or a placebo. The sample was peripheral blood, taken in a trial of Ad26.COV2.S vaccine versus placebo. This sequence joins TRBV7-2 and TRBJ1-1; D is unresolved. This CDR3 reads CASRRNPLTFMNTEAFF. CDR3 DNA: TGTGCCAGCAGGCGTAACCCCCTCACCTTCATGAACACTGAAGCTTTCTTT.